This is a list of T cell receptor beta chains from one sample in a study of blood T cell repertoires in COVID-19. The repertoire was sequenced with immunoSEQ multiplex PCR; TCRdb's copy has only in-frame clones and lacks some. The table has about 180,000 clones, 89% seen once. The source material was PBMCs or T cells enriched from blood (not recorded which). The receptor source for this set is a woman aged 40-49 years with acute COVID-19. Each CDR3 is given with its conserved first and last residue. The order of the fields is V gene, D gene, J gene, CDR3 length, clone size, CDR3 DNA, CDR3 protein. D genes are given only for firm matches. Expanded clones are given a class, and other clones once, few, many or no size at all.

TRBV25-1	.	TRBJ2-1	15	.	TGTGCCAGCAGTGAATTGAAGGGGGCGGGGAATGAGCAGTTCTTC	CASSELKGAGNEQFF
TRBV18	.	TRBJ2-1	14	.	TGTGCCAGCTCACCCGGAACGGGTGTCAATGAGCAGTTCTTC	CASSPGTGVNEQFF
TRBV18	TRBD1	TRBJ2-1	14	.	TGTGCCAGCTCCTCCGGGACAGGGTTCGATGAGCAGTTCTTC	CASSSGTGFDEQFF
TRBV29-1	.	TRBJ2-7	11	.	TGCAGCTTTCGTCAGGCCGACGAGCAGTACTTC	CSFRQADEQYF
TRBV18	.	TRBJ2-4	15	.	TGTGCCAGCTCCGGACTCAAAGGGGCCAAAAACATTCAGTACTTC	CASSGLKGAKNIQYF
TRBV5-6	.	TRBJ2-7	13	.	TGTGCCAGCAGCTTGCCGGGTGGGTACGAGCAGTACTTC	CASSLPGGYEQYF
TRBV6-5	.	TRBJ2-2	13	.	TGTGCCAGCAGCGGGACAACCACCGGGGAGCTGTTTTTT	CASSGTTTGELFF
TRBV2	TRBD1	TRBJ2-7	14	.	TGTGCCAGCAGGCCCGGGACAGGGATCCACGAGCAGTACTTC	CASRPGTGIHEQYF
TRBV4-1	TRBD2	TRBJ2-3	14	.	TGCGCCAGCAGCCAGAGCGGGGGGGGAGATACGCAGTATTTT	CASSQSGGGDTQYF
TRBV19	TRBD2	TRBJ2-3	17	.	TGTGCCAGTAGTACAAATAGCGGGGGGGGTGGCACAGATACGCAGTATTTT	CASSTNSGGGGTDTQYF
TRBV11-2	TRBD2	TRBJ2-7	14	.	TGTGCCAGCAGCCCCAGGGCGGGGGGCTACGAGCAGTACTTC	CASSPRAGGYEQYF
TRBV29-1	.	TRBJ1-1	11	.	TGCAGCGTGGCTAGGAACACTGAAGCTTTCTTT	CSVARNTEAFF
TRBV4-1	.	TRBJ1-1	14	.	TGCGCCAGCAGCCTCCGGGACACAAGGACTGAAGCTTTCTTT	CASSLRDTRTEAFF
TRBV7-3	.	TRBJ2-7	16	.	TGTGCCAGCAGCCCCACGGGTGGTGGATCCCTCTACGAGCAGTACTTC	CASSPTGGGSLYEQYF
TRBV7-9	.	TRBJ2-1	12	.	TGTGCCAGCAGCCCCTCGACGGGTGAGCAGTTCTTC	CASSPSTGEQFF
TRBV2	.	TRBJ2-3	13	.	TGTGCCAGCAGTGAACAGGGCACAGATACGCAGTATTTT	CASSEQGTDTQYF
TRBV5-8	.	TRBJ2-3	18	once	TGTGCCAGCAGCTTGGCCAAAACTCCTGCTGAGGTGTTGGATACGCAGTATTTT	CASSLAKTPAEVLDTQYF
TRBV18	.	TRBJ2-5	14	.	TGTGCCAGCTCACTCGATCTAACAGGGGAGACCCAGTACTTC	CASSLDLTGETQYF
TRBV7-6	TRBD1	TRBJ1-6	15	.	TGTGCCAGCAGCTCGCAGGGGGGCTATAATTCACCCCTCCACTTT	CASSSQGGYNSPLHF
TRBV3-1/TRBV3-2	.	TRBJ2-2	15	.	TGTGCCAGCAGCCGTCACGGGGCGAACACCGGGGAGCTGTTTTTT	CASSRHGANTGELFF
TRBV6-2/TRBV6-3	.	TRBJ1-5	13	.	TGTGCCAGCAGTTACGGTGTTCTTCAGGCTCCCTTTTTT	CASSYGVLQAPFF
TRBV4-1	.	TRBJ2-3	14	once	TGCGCCAGCAGCCCGGACATGGCCACAGATACGCAGTATTTT	CASSPDMATDTQYF
TRBV6-4	.	TRBJ1-1	15	.	TGTGCCAGCAGAGAGCGGGCCGACAGGAACACTGAAGCTTTCTTT	CASRERADRNTEAFF
TRBV6-1	.	TRBJ1-4	16	.	TGTGCCAGCAGTGAAGCAAGCTCACCAACTAATGAAAAACTGTTTTTT	CASSEASSPTNEKLFF
TRBV2	.	TRBJ2-6	16	.	TGTGCCAGCAGTGAAGACTCGGGAGCTGGGGCCAACGTCCTGACTTTC	CASSEDSGAGANVLTF
TRBV29-1	.	TRBJ2-5	10	.	TGCAGCGTTGATCGAGAGACCCAGTACTTC	CSVDRETQYF
TRBV7-6	.	TRBJ2-3	15	.	TGTGCCAGCAGCCCAAGACAGACACCCACAGATACGCAGTATTTT	CASSPRQTPTDTQYF
TRBV12-3/TRBV12-4	TRBD2	TRBJ2-2	13	.	TGTGCCAGCAGTTTGGCGGGAGTCGGGGAGCTGTTTTTT	CASSLAGVGELFF
TRBV4-1	.	TRBJ2-1	12	.	TGCGCCAGCAGCCAAGAGGGCCATGAGCAGTTCTTC	CASSQEGHEQFF
TRBV7-2	.	TRBJ2-5	12	.	TGTGCCAGCAGCTTAGCGCGGGAGACCCAGTACTTC	CASSLARETQYF
TRBV5-8	.	TRBJ1-1	13	.	TGTGCCAGCAGCTTAGAGGTGAACACTGAAGCTTTCTTT	CASSLEVNTEAFF
TRBV29-1	TRBD2	TRBJ2-5	14	.	TGCAGCGTTGATTCTAGCGGGAGTGTGGAGACCCAGTACTTC	CSVDSSGSVETQYF
TRBV19	.	TRBJ1-1	15	.	TGTGCCAGTAGTATCGGACACGGACCAAGAACTGAAGCTTTCTTT	CASSIGHGPRTEAFF
TRBV12-5	TRBD2	TRBJ2-1	16	.	TGTGCTAGTGGTCCCTCGGGGGGAGGGGTATACAATGAGCAGTTCTTC	CASGPSGGGVYNEQFF
TRBV6-5	.	TRBJ1-2	14	.	TGTGCCAGCAGTTACTCCGGCGGAAACTATGGCTACACCTTC	CASSYSGGNYGYTF
TRBV7-8	.	TRBJ2-5	14	.	TGTGCCAGCAGCTTATTGCGGGCCCAAGAGACCCAGTACTTC	CASSLLRAQETQYF
TRBV3-1/TRBV3-2	.	TRBJ1-4	15	.	TGTGCCAGCAGCCAAGGGAGGACAGCTAATGAAAAACTGTTTTTT	CASSQGRTANEKLFF
TRBV28	TRBD2	TRBJ2-3	18	.	TGTGCCAGCAGTGGCAAGATGGGACTAGCGGGGAACACAGATACGCAGTATTTT	CASSGKMGLAGNTDTQYF
TRBV5-5	.	TRBJ1-5	15	.	TGTGCCAGCAGCTTGGGAGGGGCGGGGGGTCAGCCCCAGCATTTT	CASSLGGAGGQPQHF
TRBV7-2	.	TRBJ1-2	15	once	TGTGCCAGCAGCTTAGCAGGGCAGGGGCCCTATGGCTACACCTTC	CASSLAGQGPYGYTF
TRBV11-2	.	TRBJ1-4	14	.	TGTGCCAGCAGCTTAACCCGGACAGTTGAAAAACTGTTTTTT	CASSLTRTVEKLFF
TRBV4-1	TRBD2	TRBJ2-6	18	.	TGCGCCAGCAGCCAAGGTCCTAGCGGGGGCTCTGGGGCCAACGTCCTGACTTTC	CASSQGPSGGSGANVLTF
TRBV6-5	.	TRBJ2-7	14	few	TGTGCCAGCAGTCGCCTCCCACAGGGTTACGAGCAGTACTTC	CASSRLPQGYEQYF
TRBV6-5	.	TRBJ1-6	13	.	TGTGCCAGCACCACGGGGTATAATTCACCCCTCCACTTT	CASTTGYNSPLHF
TRBV6-2/TRBV6-3	TRBD2	TRBJ2-5	15	many	TGTGCCAGCAGTTACTCGACTAGCGGGATAGAGACCCAGTACTTC	CASSYSTSGIETQYF
TRBV5-1	TRBD1	TRBJ2-3	14	.	TGCGCCAGCAGCTGGGACAGGGGCACAGATACGCAGTATTTT	CASSWDRGTDTQYF
TRBV29-1	TRBD1	TRBJ2-2	16	.	TGCAGCGTTGAAGACCGGGACAGGGGGCGAGGCGGGGAGCTGTTTTTT	CSVEDRDRGRGGELFF
TRBV30	TRBD1	TRBJ1-1	16	few	TGTGCCTGGAGCGGAGGACAGGCGGTAGTGCACACTGAAGCTTTCTTT	CAWSGGQAVVHTEAFF
TRBV28	TRBD1	TRBJ2-1	14	once	TGTGCCAGCAGCGTCGGGACAGGGCTTCGTGAGCAGTTCTTC	CASSVGTGLREQFF
TRBV7-3	TRBD2	TRBJ2-1	14	.	TGTGCCAGCAGCCCCCAAGCGGGAGGGGTTGAGCAGTTCTTC	CASSPQAGGVEQFF
TRBV12-5	.	TRBJ2-5	16	.	TGTGCTAGTGGTTTTTTTGGGGCTCCAGGGGGGGAGACCCAGTACTTC	CASGFFGAPGGETQYF
TRBV28	.	TRBJ2-7	13	.	TGTGCCAGCAGTCCTACAGTCCCCTACGAGCAGTACTTC	CASSPTVPYEQYF
TRBV7-9	TRBD2	TRBJ2-7	13	few	TGTGCCAGCAGCGTTAGCGGGAGCTACGAGCAGTACTTC	CASSVSGSYEQYF
TRBV4-2	.	TRBJ2-4	12	.	TGTGCCAGCTGCGGGGAGAAAAACATTCAGTACTTC	CASCGEKNIQYF
TRBV19	TRBD2	TRBJ2-7	14	.	TGTGCCAGTTCGATAGCGGGAGACTCCTACGAGCAGTACTTC	CASSIAGDSYEQYF